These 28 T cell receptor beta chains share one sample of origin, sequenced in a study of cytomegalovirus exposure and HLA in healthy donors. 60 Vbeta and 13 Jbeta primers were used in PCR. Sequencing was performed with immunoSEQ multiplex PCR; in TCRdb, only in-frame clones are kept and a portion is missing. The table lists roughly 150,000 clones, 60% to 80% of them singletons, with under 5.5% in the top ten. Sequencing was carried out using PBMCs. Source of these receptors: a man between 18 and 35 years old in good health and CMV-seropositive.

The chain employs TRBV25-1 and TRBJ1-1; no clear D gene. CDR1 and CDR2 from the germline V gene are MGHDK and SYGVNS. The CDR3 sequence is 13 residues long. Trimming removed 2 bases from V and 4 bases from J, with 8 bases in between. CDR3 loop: CASSEGLATEAFF. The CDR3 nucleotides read TGTGCCAGCAGTGAAGGGCTGGCCACTGAAGCTTTCTTT.

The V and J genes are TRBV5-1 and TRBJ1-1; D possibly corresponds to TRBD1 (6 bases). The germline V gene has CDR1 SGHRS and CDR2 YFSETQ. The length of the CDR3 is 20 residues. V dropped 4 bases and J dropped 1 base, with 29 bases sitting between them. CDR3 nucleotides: TGCGCCAGCAGCGAGGGCTCCTCTTGGACAGTTCAGTCTTGGAACACTGAAGCTTTCTTT. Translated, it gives CASSEGSSWTVQSWNTEAFF.

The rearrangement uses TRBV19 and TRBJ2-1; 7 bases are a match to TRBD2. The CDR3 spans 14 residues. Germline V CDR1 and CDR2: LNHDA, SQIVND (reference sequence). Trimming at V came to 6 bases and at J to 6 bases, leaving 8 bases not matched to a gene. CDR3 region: CASSTSGIINEQFF. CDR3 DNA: TGTGCCAGTAGCACGAGCGGGATCATCAATGAGCAGTTCTTC.

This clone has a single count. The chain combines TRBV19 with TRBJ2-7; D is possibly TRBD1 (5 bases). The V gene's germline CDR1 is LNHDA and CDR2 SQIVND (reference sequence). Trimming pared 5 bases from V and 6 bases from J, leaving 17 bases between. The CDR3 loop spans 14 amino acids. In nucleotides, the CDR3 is TGTGCCAGTAGTCCAACGGACAAAAGCGCCGAGCAGTACGTC. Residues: CASSPTDKSAEQYV.

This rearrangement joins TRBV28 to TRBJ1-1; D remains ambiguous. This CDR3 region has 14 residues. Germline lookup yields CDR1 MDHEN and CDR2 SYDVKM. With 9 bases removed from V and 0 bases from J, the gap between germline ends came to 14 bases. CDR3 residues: CASPPRGMNTEAFF. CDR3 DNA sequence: TGTGCCAGTCCTCCCCGGGGAATGAACACTGAAGCTTTCTTT. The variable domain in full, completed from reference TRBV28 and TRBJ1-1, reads DVKVTQSSRYLVKRTGEKVFLECVQDMDHENMFWYRQDPGLGLRLIYFSYDVKMKEKGDIPEGYSVSREKKERFSLILESASTNQTSMYLCASPPRGMNTEAFFGQGTRLTVV.

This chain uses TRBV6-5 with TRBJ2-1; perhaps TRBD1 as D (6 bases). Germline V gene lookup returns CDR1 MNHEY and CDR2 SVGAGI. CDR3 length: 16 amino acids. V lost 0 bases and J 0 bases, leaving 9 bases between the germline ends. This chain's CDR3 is CASSYSGGNSYNEQFF. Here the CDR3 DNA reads TGTGCCAGCAGTTACTCTGGGGGCAACTCCTACAATGAGCAGTTCTTC.

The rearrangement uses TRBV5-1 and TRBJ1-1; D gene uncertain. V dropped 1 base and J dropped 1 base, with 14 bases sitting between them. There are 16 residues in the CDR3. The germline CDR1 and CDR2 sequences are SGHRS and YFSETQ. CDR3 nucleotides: TGCGCCAGCAGCTTGCAAGGGAGACTGGCGAACACTGAAGCTTTCTTT. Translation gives CASSLQGRLANTEAFF.

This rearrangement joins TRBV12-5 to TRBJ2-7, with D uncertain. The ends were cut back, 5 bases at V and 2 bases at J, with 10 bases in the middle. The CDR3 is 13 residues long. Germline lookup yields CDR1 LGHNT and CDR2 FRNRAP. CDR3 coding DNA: TGTGCTAGTGGTCTATCCGGAGCCTACGAGCAGTACGTC. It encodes CASGLSGAYEQYV.

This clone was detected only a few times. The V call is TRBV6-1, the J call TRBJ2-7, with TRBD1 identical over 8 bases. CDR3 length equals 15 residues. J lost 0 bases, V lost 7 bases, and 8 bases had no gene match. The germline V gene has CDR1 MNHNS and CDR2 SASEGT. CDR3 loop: CASMMDRVYSYEQYV. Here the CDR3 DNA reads TGTGCCAGCATGATGGACAGGGTGTACTCCTACGAGCAGTACGTC.

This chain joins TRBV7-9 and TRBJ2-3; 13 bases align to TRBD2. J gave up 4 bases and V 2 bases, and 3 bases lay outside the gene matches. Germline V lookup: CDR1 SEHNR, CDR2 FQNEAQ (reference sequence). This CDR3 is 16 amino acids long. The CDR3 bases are TGTGCCAGCAGCTTAAACGGACTAGCGGGAGCAGATACGCAGTATTTT. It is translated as CASSLNGLAGADTQYF.

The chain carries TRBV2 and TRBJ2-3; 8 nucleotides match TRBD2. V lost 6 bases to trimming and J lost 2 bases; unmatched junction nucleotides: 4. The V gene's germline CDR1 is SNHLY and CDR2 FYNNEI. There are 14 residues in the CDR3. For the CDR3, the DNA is TGTGCCAGCAGCGAGCGGGGGTTCACAGATACGCAGTATTTT. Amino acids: CASSERGFTDTQYF. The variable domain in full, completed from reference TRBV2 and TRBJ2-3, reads EPEVTQTPSHQVTQMGQEVILRCVPISNHLYFYWYRQILGQKVEFLVSFYNNEISEKSEIFDDQFSVERPDGSNFTLKIRSTKLEDSAMYFCASSERGFTDTQYFGPGTRLTVL.

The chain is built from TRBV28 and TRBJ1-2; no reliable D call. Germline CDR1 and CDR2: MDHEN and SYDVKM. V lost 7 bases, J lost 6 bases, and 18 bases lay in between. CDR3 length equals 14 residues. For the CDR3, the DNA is TGTGCCAGCATCCCGGGAACAGTATATCATGGCTACACCTTC. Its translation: CASIPGTVYHGYTF.

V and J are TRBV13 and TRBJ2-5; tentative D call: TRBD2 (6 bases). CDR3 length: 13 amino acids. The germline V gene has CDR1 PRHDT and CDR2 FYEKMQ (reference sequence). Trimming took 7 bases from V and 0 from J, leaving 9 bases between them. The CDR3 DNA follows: TGTGCCAGCACCGCGGGATACCAAGAGACCCAGTACTTC. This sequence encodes CASTAGYQETQYF.

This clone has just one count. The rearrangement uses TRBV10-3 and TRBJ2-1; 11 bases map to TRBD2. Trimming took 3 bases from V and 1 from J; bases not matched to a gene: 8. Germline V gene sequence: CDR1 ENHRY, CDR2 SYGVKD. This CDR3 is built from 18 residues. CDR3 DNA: TGTGCCATCAGTGATGGGGTAGCGGGAGGGCCTTCCTACAATGAGCAGTTCTTC. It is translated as CAISDGVAGGPSYNEQFF.

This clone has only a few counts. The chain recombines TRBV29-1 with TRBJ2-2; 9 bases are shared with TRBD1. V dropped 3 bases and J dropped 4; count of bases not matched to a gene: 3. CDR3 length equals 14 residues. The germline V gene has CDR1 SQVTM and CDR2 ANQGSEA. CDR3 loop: CSVEGTGSTGELFF. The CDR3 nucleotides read TGCAGCGTTGAGGGGACAGGGTCCACCGGGGAGCTGTTTTTT.

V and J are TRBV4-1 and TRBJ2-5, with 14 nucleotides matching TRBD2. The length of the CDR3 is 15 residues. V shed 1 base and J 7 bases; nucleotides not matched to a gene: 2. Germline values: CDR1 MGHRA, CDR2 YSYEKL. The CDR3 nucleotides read TGCGCCAGCAGCCAAGGGACTAGCGGGGGGTCGACCCAGTACTTC. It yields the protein CASSQGTSGGSTQYF.

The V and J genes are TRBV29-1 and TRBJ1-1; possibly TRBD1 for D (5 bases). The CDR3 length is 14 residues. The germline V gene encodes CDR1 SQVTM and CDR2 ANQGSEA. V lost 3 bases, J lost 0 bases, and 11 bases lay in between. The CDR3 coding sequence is TGCAGCGTTGAGGGGGGACGGATGAACACTGAAGCTTTCTTT. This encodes CSVEGGRMNTEAFF.

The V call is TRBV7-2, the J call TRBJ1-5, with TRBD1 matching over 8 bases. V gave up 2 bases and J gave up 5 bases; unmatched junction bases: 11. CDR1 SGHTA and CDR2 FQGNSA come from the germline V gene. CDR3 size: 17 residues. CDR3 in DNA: TGTGCCAGCAGCTTAAAAATCTCGGACAGGGTGGATCAGCCCCAGCATTTT. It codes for CASSLKISDRVDQPQHF.

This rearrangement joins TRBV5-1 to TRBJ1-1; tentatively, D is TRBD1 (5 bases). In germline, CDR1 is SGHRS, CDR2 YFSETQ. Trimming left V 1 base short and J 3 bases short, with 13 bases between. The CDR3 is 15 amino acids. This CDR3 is CASSLNSGIDTEAFF. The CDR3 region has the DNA TGCGCCAGCAGCTTGAACTCAGGGATTGACACTGAAGCTTTCTTT.

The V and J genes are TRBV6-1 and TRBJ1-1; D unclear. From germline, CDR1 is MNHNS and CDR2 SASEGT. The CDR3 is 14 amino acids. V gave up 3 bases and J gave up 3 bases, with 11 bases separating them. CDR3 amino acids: CASSDPGGDTEAFF. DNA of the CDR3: TGTGCCAGCAGTGACCCGGGAGGAGACACTGAAGCTTTCTTT.

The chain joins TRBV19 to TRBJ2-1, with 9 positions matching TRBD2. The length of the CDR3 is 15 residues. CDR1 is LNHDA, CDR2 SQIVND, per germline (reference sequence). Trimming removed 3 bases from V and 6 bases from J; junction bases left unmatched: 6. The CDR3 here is CASSIYSGGSNEQFF. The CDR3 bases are TGTGCCAGTAGTATCTATAGCGGGGGTTCCAATGAGCAGTTCTTC.

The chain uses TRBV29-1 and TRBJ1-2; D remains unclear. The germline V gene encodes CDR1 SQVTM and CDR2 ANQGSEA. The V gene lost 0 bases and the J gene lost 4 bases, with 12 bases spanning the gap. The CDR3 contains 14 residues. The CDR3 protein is CSVEDPQEGYGYTF. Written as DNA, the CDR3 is TGCAGCGTTGAAGATCCGCAGGAGGGCTATGGCTACACCTTC. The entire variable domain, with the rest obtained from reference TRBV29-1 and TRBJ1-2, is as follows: SAVISQKPSRDICQRGTSLTIQCQVDSQVTMMFWYRQQPGQSLTLIATANQGSEATYESGFVIDKFPISRPNLTFSTLTVSNMSPEDSSIYLCSVEDPQEGYGYTFGSGTRLTVV.

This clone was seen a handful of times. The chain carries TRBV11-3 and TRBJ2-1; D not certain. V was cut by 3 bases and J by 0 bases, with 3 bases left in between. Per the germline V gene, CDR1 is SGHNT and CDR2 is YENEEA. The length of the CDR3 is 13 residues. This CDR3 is CASSLSSYNEQFF. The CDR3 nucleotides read TGTGCCAGCAGCTTGAGCTCCTACAATGAGCAGTTCTTC.

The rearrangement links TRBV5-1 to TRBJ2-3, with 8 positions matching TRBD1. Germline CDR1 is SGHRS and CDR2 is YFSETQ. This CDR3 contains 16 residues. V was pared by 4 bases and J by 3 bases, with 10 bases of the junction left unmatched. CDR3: CASSTVQGAGTDTQYF. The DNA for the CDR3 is TGCGCCAGCAGCACGGTCCAGGGGGCAGGGACAGATACGCAGTATTTT.

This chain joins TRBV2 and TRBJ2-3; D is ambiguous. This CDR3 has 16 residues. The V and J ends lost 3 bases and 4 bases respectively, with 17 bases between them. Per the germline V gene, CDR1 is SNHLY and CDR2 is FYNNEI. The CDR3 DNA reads TGTGCCAGCAGTGATTGGTCGCCTGGTGGAGCAGATACGCAGTATTTT. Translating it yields CASSDWSPGGADTQYF.

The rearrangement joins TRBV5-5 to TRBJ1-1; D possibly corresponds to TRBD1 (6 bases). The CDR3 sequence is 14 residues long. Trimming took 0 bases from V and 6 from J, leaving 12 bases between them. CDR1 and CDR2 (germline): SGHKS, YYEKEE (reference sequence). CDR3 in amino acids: CASSLGDTRSEAFF. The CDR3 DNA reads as TGTGCCAGCAGCTTGGGGGACACGCGATCTGAAGCTTTCTTT. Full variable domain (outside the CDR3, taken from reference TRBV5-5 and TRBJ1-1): DAGVTQSPTHLIKTRGQQVTLRCSPISGHKSVSWYQQVLGQGPQFIFQYYEKEERGRGNFPDRFSARQFPNYSSELNVNALLLGDSALYLCASSLGDTRSEAFFGQGTRLTVV.

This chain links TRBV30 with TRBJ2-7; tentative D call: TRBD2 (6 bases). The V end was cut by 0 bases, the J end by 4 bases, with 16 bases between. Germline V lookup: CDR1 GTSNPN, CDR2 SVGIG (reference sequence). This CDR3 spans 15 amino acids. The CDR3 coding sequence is TGTGCCTGGAGTGTACGGCGGGGCGGCGGGTACGAGCAGTACGTC. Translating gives CAWSVRRGGGYEQYV.

The CDR3 loop reads CASSPEVDRGKYQPQHF. CDR3 nucleotides: TGTGCCAGCAGCCCCGAGGTGGACAGGGGTAAATATCAGCCCCAGCATTTT. This chain uses TRBV2 with TRBJ1-5, with TRBD1 identical over 9 bases. This CDR3 is 17 amino acids long. Trimming at V came to 6 bases and at J to 5 bases, leaving 14 bases not matched to a gene. The germline CDR1 and CDR2 sequences are SNHLY and FYNNEI.